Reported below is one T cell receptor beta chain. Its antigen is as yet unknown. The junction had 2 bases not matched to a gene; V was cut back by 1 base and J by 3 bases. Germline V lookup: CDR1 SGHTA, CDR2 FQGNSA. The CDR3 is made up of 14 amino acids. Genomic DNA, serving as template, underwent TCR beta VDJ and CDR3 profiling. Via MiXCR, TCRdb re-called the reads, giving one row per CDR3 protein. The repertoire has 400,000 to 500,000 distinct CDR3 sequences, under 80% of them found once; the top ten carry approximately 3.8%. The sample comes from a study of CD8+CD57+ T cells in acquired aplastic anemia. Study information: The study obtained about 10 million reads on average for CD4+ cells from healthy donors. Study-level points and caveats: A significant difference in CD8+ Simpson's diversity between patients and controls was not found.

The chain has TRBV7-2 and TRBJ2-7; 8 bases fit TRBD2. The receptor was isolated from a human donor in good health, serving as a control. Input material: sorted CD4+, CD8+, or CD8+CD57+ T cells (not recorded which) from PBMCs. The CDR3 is CASSLGGGLYEQYF. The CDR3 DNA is TGTGCCAGCAGCTTAGGCGGGGGGCTCTACGAGCAGTACTTC.